This entry features one TCR beta chain sequence. The assay was immunoSEQ multiplex PCR, and TCRdb's table has in-frame clones only and misses some. Of about 200,000 clones detected, roughly nine tenths appear once; the ten largest clones hold about 0.72%. The CDR3 loop spans 14 amino acids. Germline loops: CDR1 LNHDA, CDR2 SQIVND (reference sequence). V lost 10 bases and J 0 bases, leaving 13 bases between the germline ends. The sample belongs to a study of blood T cell repertoires in COVID-19. Sample: peripheral blood. This rearrangement joins TRBV19 to TRBJ1-5; D unclear. This receptor was obtained from a woman in her sixties or seventies with acute or convalescent COVID-19. CDR3 in amino acids: CATHTRYSNQPQHF. The CDR3 bases are TGTGCCACTCACACCCGTTATAGCAATCAGCCCCAGCATTTT.